The T cell receptor (beta chain) under discussion was sequenced for a study of T cells after yellow fever vaccination. Overall study results and limits: The secondary T-cell response peaked on day 5, not day 15, but was weaker.

Making TCR cDNA involved 5'RACE template switching, which added UMIs and a universal primer site. TCRdb used MiXCR to reprocess the 5' RACE reads, holding one entry per CDR3 protein. This sample has more than 95,000 distinct CDR3 sequences, with about 7.8% found just once. CDR3 size: 12 residues. Germline lookup yields CDR1 KGHDR and CDR2 SFDVKD. V was shortened by 7 bases and J by 1 base, with 3 bases between the two germline ends. This clonotype was recorded at least ten times. Its antigen is not identified. The rearrangement uses TRBV24-1 and TRBJ2-2; no reliable D call. The receptor was isolated from a young man who received the YFV17D yellow fever vaccine. The sequences come from CD4+ T cells sorted from PBMCs, collected about 41 days after the first yellow fever vaccination. The DNA for the CDR3 is TGTGCCACCAGACAGAACACCGGGGAGCTGTTTTTT. Translated, it gives CATRQNTGELFF.